These T cell receptor beta chains were read from a single sample in a study of PD-1 blockade in classical Hodgkin lymphoma. Method: immunoSEQ multiplex PCR; TCRdb's copy keeps in-frame clones and lacks some. This sample has about 58,000 clones, with 75% to 95% found just once. Sequences were derived from peripheral blood mononuclear cells (PBMCs), sampled before the second cycle of nivolumab. These receptors came from a human donor with classical Hodgkin lymphoma. CDR3s include the opening cysteine and the closing phenylalanine or tryptophan. The D gene is left open where the match is weak. The size field is filled for only some rows; it gives once, few, many or a size class.

CDR3aa	CDR3nt	d_gene	abundance	v_gene	j_gene
CASSVGQGSRQPQHF	TGTGCCAGCAGCGTAGGACAGGGGAGTAGGCAGCCCCAGCATTTT	TRBD1	.	TRBV9	TRBJ1-5
CASWVLYEQYF	TGTGCCAGCTGGGTGTTATACGAGCAGTACTTC	.	.	TRBV2	TRBJ2-7
CASSMREAQETQYF	TGTGCCAGCAGCATGCGGGAGGCCCAAGAGACCCAGTACTTC	TRBD2	.	TRBV9	TRBJ2-5
CASSFGSLGDYNEQFF	TGTGCCAGCAGCTTTGGTTCGCTAGGTGACTACAATGAGCAGTTCTTC	.	.	TRBV7-9	TRBJ2-1
CASSFVGDNEQFF	TGTGCCAGCAGCTTTGTAGGGGACAATGAGCAGTTCTTC	.	.	TRBV7-9	TRBJ2-1
CASRDTYYNEQFF	TGTGCCAGCAGGGACACTTACTACAATGAGCAGTTCTTC	.	.	TRBV6-1	TRBJ2-1
CASSNRGRFIGEFF	TGTGCCAGCAGCAACCGGGGCAGGTTTATTGGGGAGTTCTTC	.	.	TRBV21-1	TRBJ2-1
CASSLGDRGFRECQPQHF	TGTGCCAGCAGCTTAGGGGACAGGGGGTTCCGGGAATGTCAGCCCCAGCATTTT	TRBD1	.	TRBV7-9	TRBJ1-5
CASSGEDTRSYSNQPQHF	TGTGCCAGCAGTGGGGAGGACACCAGAAGTTATAGCAATCAGCCCCAGCATTTT	.	.	TRBV2	TRBJ1-5
CASGTGLAGNTGELFF	TGTGCTAGTGGTACCGGACTAGCTGGGAACACCGGGGAGCTGTTTTTT	TRBD2	.	TRBV12-5	TRBJ2-2
CASSELGGTAQDTQYF	TGTGCCAGCAGTGAACTGGGAGGGACCGCCCAAGATACGCAGTATTTT	TRBD2	.	TRBV6-1	TRBJ2-3
CASSEEGGGGHEKLFF	TGTGCCAGCAGTGAAGAGGGAGGGGGCGGACATGAAAAACTGTTTTTT	TRBD1	.	TRBV6-1	TRBJ1-4
CASSDWEGGTDTQYF	TGTGCCAGCAGCGACTGGGAAGGTGGCACAGATACGCAGTATTTT	.	.	TRBV5-5	TRBJ2-3
CASSLGAGQAEKLFF	TGTGCCAGCAGCTTAGGGGCGGGACAGGCTGAAAAACTGTTTTTT	TRBD1	.	TRBV7-9	TRBJ1-4
CASSLAIPADEQFF	TGTGCCAGCAGCTTAGCCATACCTGCGGATGAGCAGTTCTTC	.	once	TRBV7-2	TRBJ2-1
CASSVGASTGALVEQYF	TGCGCCAGCAGCGTTGGGGCTTCGACAGGGGCCCTGGTCGAGCAGTACTTC	TRBD1	.	TRBV5-1	TRBJ2-7
CASSIAGTGETQYF	TGTGCCAGCAGCATCGCCGGGACGGGAGAGACCCAGTACTTC	.	.	TRBV9	TRBJ2-5
CASSPIQGGDSPLHF	TGTGCCAGCTCACCTATCCAGGGAGGGGATTCACCCCTCCACTTT	.	.	TRBV18	TRBJ1-6
CATSAGLALTGELFF	TGTGCCACCAGCGCGGGACTAGCCCTCACCGGGGAGCTGTTTTTT	TRBD2	.	TRBV15	TRBJ2-2
CASSTLQLPGGYEQYF	TGCGCCAGCAGTACCCTTCAACTCCCAGGGGGCTACGAGCAGTACTTC	TRBD1	.	TRBV5-1	TRBJ2-7
CASSKRRAGDPRGHEQYF	TGTGCCAGCAGCAAACGGAGGGCAGGGGATCCCAGGGGCCACGAGCAGTACTTC	.	.	TRBV21-1	TRBJ2-7
CASSLSSGGAYNEQFF	TGTGCCAGCAGTTTATCGAGCGGGGGGGCGTACAATGAGCAGTTCTTC	TRBD2	.	TRBV27	TRBJ2-1
CASSFPYDTQYF	TGTGCCAGCAGCTTCCCTTACGATACGCAGTATTTT	.	.	TRBV7-3	TRBJ2-3
CASVLPGPNNEQFF	TGTGCCAGTGTTTTACCGGGACCGAACAATGAGCAGTTCTTC	.	.	TRBV19	TRBJ2-1
CASSPHYGSTDTQYF	TGTGCCAGCAGTCCCCACTATGGGAGCACAGATACGCAGTATTTT	.	.	TRBV6-6	TRBJ2-3
CASSADRQGAHTDTQYF	TGTGCCAGTAGTGCGGATCGACAGGGGGCTCATACAGATACGCAGTATTTT	TRBD1	.	TRBV19	TRBJ2-3
CANSDPWSGGHEQYF	TGCGCCAACTCGGACCCATGGTCAGGGGGCCACGAGCAGTACTTC	TRBD1	.	TRBV5-1	TRBJ2-7